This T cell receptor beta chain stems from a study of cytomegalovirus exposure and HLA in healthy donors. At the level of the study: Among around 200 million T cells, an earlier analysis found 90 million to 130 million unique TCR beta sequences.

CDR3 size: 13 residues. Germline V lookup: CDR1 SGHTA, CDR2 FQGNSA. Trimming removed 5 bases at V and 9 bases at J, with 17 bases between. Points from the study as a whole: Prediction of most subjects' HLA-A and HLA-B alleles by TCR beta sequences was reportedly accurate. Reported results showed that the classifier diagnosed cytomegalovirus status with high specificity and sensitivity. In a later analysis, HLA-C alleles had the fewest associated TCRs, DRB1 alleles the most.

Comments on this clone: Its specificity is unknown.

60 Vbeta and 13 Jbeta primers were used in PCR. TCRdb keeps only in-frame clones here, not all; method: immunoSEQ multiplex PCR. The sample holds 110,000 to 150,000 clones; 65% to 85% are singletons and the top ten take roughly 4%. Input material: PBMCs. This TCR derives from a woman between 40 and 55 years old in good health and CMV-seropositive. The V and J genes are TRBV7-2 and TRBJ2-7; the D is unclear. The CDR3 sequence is CASSENSSPGQYF. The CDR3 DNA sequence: TGTGCCAGCAGCGAAAACAGTTCCCCAGGGCAGTACTTC.